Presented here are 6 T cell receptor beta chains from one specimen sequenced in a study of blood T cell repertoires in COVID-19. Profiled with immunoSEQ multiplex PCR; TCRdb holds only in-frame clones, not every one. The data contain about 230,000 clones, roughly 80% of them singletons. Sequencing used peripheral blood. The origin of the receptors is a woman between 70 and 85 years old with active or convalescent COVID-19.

Here the CDR3 DNA reads TGTGCCAGCAGCTTGTACGGGACACCGAACACCGGGGAGCTGTTTTTT. It specifies CASSLYGTPNTGELFF. J is TRBJ2-2 and V is TRBV5-6, with D possibly TRBD1 on 6 matching bases. CDR1 is SGHDT and CDR2 is YYEEEE in the germline V gene. The CDR3 is made up of 16 amino acids. V dropped 1 base and J dropped 0 bases, with 10 bases sitting between them. Looking up the rest from reference TRBV5-6 and TRBJ2-2 gives the full variable domain: DAGVTQSPTHLIKTRGQQVTLRCSPKSGHDTVSWYQQALGQGPQFIFQYYEEEERQRGNFPDRFSGHQFPNYSSELNVNALLLGDSALYLCASSLYGTPNTGELFFGEGSRLTVL.

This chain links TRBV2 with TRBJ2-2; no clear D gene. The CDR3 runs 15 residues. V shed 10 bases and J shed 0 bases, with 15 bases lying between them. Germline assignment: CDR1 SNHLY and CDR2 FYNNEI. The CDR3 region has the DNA TGTGCCACCCGACATTCCCCTACGAACACCGGGGAGCTGTTTTTT. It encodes CATRHSPTNTGELFF.

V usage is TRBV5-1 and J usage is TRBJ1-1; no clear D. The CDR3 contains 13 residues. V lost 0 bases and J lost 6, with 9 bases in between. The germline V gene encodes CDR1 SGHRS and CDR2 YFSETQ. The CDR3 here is CASSLGVAAEAFF. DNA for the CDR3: TGCGCCAGCAGCTTGGGGGTGGCGGCTGAAGCTTTCTTT.

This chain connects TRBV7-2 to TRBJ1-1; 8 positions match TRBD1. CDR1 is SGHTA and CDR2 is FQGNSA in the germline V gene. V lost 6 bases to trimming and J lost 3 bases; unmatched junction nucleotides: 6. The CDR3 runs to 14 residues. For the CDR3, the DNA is TGTGCCAGCAGATTACAGGGGGGAGACACTGAAGCTTTCTTT. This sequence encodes CASRLQGGDTEAFF.

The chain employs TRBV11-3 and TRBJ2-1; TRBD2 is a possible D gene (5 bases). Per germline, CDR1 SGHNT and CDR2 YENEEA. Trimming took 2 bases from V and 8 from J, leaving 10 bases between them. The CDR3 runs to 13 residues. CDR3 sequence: CASSLNGVHEQFF. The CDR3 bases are TGTGCCAGCAGCTTAAACGGGGTTCATGAGCAGTTCTTC.

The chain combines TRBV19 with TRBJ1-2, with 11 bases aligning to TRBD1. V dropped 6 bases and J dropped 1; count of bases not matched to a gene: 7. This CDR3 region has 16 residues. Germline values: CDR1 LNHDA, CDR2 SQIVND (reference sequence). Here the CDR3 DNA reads TGTGCCAGTAGAGACCCGGGACAGGGGGTTAACTATGGCTACACCTTC. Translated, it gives CASRDPGQGVNYGYTF.